The T cell receptor (beta chain) described here comes from a study of blood T cells in healthy people across ages. In this sample, this clonotype is medium-sized (0.01 to 0.1%). This CDR3 comprises 17 residues. Trimming took 0 bases from V and 0 from J, leaving 10 bases between them. The germline gives CDR1 SGDLS, CDR2 YYNGEE. A second roughly 7 to 12 cycle PCR used barcoded and J-beta primers. TCRdb called the 5' RACE reads again in MiXCR, with one record for every CDR3 protein. The profile covers around 500,000 distinct CDR3 sequences, with 25% to 35% appearing a single time and roughly 3.5% taken by the ten largest. The data were also submitted as part of a second study, on T cells of mothers and their children.

The clonotype was recovered from a boy aged 2 to 10 in good health. The chain recombines TRBV9 with TRBJ2-6; D remains ambiguous. The sample consisted of blood. The CDR3 spells CASSVGDGNSGANVLTF. CDR3 sequence (DNA): TGTGCCAGCAGCGTAGGGGATGGGAACTCTGGGGCCAACGTCCTGACTTTC. Full variable domain (rest looked up from reference TRBV9 and TRBJ2-6): DSGVTQTPKHLITATGQRVTLRCSPRSGDLSVYWYQQSLDQGLQFLIQYYNGEERAKGNILERFSAQQFPDLHSELNLSSLELGDSALYFCASSVGDGNSGANVLTFGAGSRLTVL.